This TCR beta chain is drawn from a study of blood T cells in healthy people across ages. The study, taken as a whole, reports: More naive CD4+ cells and higher diversity were found in long-lived than in aged donors.

Trimming removed 1 base from V and 2 bases from J, with 16 bases in between. CDR1 and CDR2 (germline): LNHNV, YYDKDF (reference sequence). The CDR3 runs to 17 residues. This clonotype has just a few counts. Its antigen remains unknown. It was with a sample-barcoded 5' primer and a J-beta primer mix that a second PCR of roughly 6 to 12 cycles was run. Each cDNA molecule carried a tag from a template-switch adaptor that contained 12 random nucleotides. MiXCR was run by TCRdb on the 5' RACE reads, yielding one entry per CDR3 protein. The sample holds around 1.5 million distinct CDR3 sequences, around 39% seen once.

The sequence was collected from a woman aged 18-29 years in good health. The material sequenced was blood. The rearrangement links TRBV15 to TRBJ2-3, with a weak D call TRBD2 (6 bases). CDR3 bases: TGTGCCACCAGCAGAGGGGGCGGGGTCCCCTTCACAGATACGCAGTATTTT. As protein: CATSRGGGVPFTDTQYF.